This T cell receptor (beta chain) came from a study of T cell responses to AZD1222 COVID-19 vaccine listed by TCRdb under 2021. At the level of the whole study: TCR sequencing covered 233 trial participants: 207 given two doses of AZD1222 and 26 given two doses of MenACWY control vaccine. Enrollment into the trials was organized by age into subgroups of 18-55, 56-69 and 70-plus years, and those subgroups contained roughly 160, 29 and 62 TCR-sequenced participants, respectively.

The CDR3 regions of human TCRbeta chains were subjected to immunosequencing. On the authors' methods: TCRs in the repertoires were matched against a reference library of SARS-CoV-2-specific TCRs that had been generated with the MIRA antigen-specificity platform. Breadth was defined as the fraction of unique TCRs that were SARS-CoV-2-associated, and depth was defined as the fraction of total T cells that were SARS-CoV-2-associated. Using the MIRA data, each spike-specific TCR was assigned both to the spike region to which the TCR was reactive and to a CD4 or CD8 class. Log10-transformed breadth and depth values were compared by one-way ANOVA with Sidak's multiple comparisons tests. TCRdb stores this immuneACCESS table with in-frame sequences only. Part of the clones is absent; in the studies checked, under half of the shortfall reflects unresolved V genes, and no reason is known for the rest. V and J calls and clone size come straight from that table; D and trimming were deduced from the DNA. Here the sample has approximately 89,000 clones; 86% occur a single time. The top ten clones comprise roughly 6% of the sample.

The CDR3 contains 13 residues, cysteine and phenylalanine counted. Of the read, only the CDR3 DNA is kept; its 39 bases are in frame from base 1. The germline V gene sets CDR1 to SQVTM and CDR2 to ANQGSEA. Trimming leaves V shorter by 6 bases and J shorter by 7 bases, with the junction holding 10 bases beyond the gene matches. Findings and caveats that apply to the study as a whole: After two AZD1222 doses, both the breadth and the depth of spike-specific TCRs were significantly higher than at day 0 and than in MenACWY recipients. Most participants were white British and females outnumbered males, and the authors suggested that clonal diversity may have been underestimated. In the small 56-69-year group, the increase in depth fell short of significance, most likely because of low power. Epitopes outside the regions mutated in the B.1.351 and B.1.1.7 variants were reportedly recognized by nearly half of the unique spike-specific TCRs. Because no day 14 peak-response samples were available, repertoires were characterized only after the peak T cell response. CD4 TCRs associated with the vaccine covered the entire spike protein, and the dominant responses were in regions 160-218 and 743-854. Conclusions about previously exposed vaccinees are limited because only a handful of AZD1222 recipients were SARS-CoV-2 seropositive at baseline.

As to this clone: Its binding antigen is unknown. Qualities for individual bases were not recorded, and no much larger clone is one base off.

The time point label of this sample denotes: about 28 days (+/-7) after the second vaccine dose. Because spike-specific TCR depth and breadth did not differ between the two schedules, AZD1222 recipients who got a second dose at roughly 4 weeks were pooled with those who got a second dose at roughly 12 weeks. Vaccinee samples were obtained from the UK trials COV001 and COV002, which included a single-blind randomized controlled phase 2/3 trial of AZD1222 (ChAdOx1 nCoV-19) in healthy adults. For TCRbeta chain sequencing, PBMC samples from trial participants were taken at day 0 and at day 28 after the second dose.

Recombination joined TRBV29-1 with TRBJ1-2; 8 central bases correspond to TRBD1. The specimen was peripheral blood, collected 28 days after the second AZD1222 dose. The source is an adult who received the AZD1222 COVID-19 vaccine. The CDR3 region has the sequence CSVAGTGFRGYTF. The sequence in DNA is TGCAGCGTCGCCGGGACAGGTTTTCGTGGCTACACCTTC.